This TCR beta chain was found in a study of blood T cell repertoires in COVID-19 (dated by TCRdb to the early 2020s). In the study overall: Collaborator samples came from the United States, Italy and Spain and covered acute and convalescent phases of COVID-19. The prospective study material was composed of cDNA or gDNA derived from T cells, B-cell-depleted T cells, or PBMCs. Deeply sampled blood TCRbeta repertoires from subjects exposed to, actively infected with, or recovered from COVID-19 were included in the dataset. The repertoires were released in a freely available public database meant as a resource for research on the immune response to SARS-CoV-2. Samples were obtained from the ongoing ImmuneRACE study (first 160 participants) and from some 1,300 subjects provided by 6 global collaborators. Sample metadata almost always included a de-identified subject ID, COVID-19 status, age in years and sex. Where available, HLA class I and class II types were taken from metadata supplied by the sample provider and were not determined by assay-based typing. Study-level results and caveats: Clinical and demographic metadata were provided uncurated, with the amount varying by source and participant.

CDR1 and CDR2 are read off the germline V gene as SGHNT and YENEEA. From V the trimming removes 3 bases and from J it removes 5 bases, while the gene matches leave 3 bases of the junction unaccounted for. The CDR3 goes from the cysteine to the phenylalanine over 14 residues. Solely the CDR3 DNA is kept, with 42 bases framed from the first base. To note about this clone: Its antigen remains undetermined. The input lacks base qualities; no much larger clone sits a single base away.

Each collaborating institution followed its own protocols to collect whole blood in K2EDTA tubes. For TCRbeta analysis, collaborator samples were shipped as frozen whole blood, as isolated PBMCs, or as DNA extracted from either sample type. The immunoSEQ Assay, a bias-controlled multiplex PCR, was used to amplify TCRbeta CDR3 regions from genomic DNA. The authors processed their data as follows. Nucleated cell counts per sample were estimated from amplification of reference gene primers within the assay. To quantify the absolute abundance of each unique TCRbeta CDR3 rearrangement, sequence reads were collapsed and filtered. Productive Simpson clonality was computed per sample as the square root of Simpson's diversity index over productive rearrangements. TCRdb's version of the immuneACCESS table is confined to in-frame rearrangements and falls short of the full clone set. An unresolved V gene accounts for under half of the shortfall where checked; the remainder is of unknown origin. V, J and clone size are taken as reported in that table, and D and trimming were inferred from the DNA itself. The sample data list around 97,000 clones, and more than 75% of these were observed just once. The ten largest clones add up to more than 10% of the sample.

The sequence was collected from a human donor in a cohort sampled during active COVID-19. Sequenced sample: peripheral blood. The V gene is TRBV11-3 and the J gene is TRBJ2-1; TRBD2 aligns with 8 central bases. The nucleotide sequence is given as TGTGCCAGCAGCTTGGTAGCGGGGAACAATGAGCAGTTCTTC. This sequence encodes CASSLVAGNNEQFF.